The clone carrying this T cell receptor beta chain is a singleton in its sample. The data stem from a study of control samples from healthy donors and cancer patients. V gave up 5 bases and J gave up 0 bases, with 15 bases separating them. The CDR3 covers 16 residues. Germline values: CDR1 MGHRA, CDR2 YSYEKL. Produced via immunoSEQ multiplex PCR; TCRdb's table is partial and in-frame only. The data hold under 150,000 clones, with about 95% observed a single time. The chain recombines TRBV4-1 with TRBJ2-3; tentatively, D is TRBD1 (6 bases). Sequences were obtained from blood. The receptor's source is a man aged 25 to 40 in good health. The CDR3 reads CASSLQGAPSTDTQYF. CDR3 bases: TGCGCCAGCAGCTTACAGGGTGCGCCTAGCACAGATACGCAGTATTTT.